The sequence of this T cell receptor beta chain was determined in a study of a mutant IDH1 vaccine in newly diagnosed glioma. Overall study context: Patients began vaccination 4-6 weeks after radiotherapy alone, or with temozolomide cycles.

This CDR3 spans 17 amino acids. The V and J ends lost 5 bases and 6 bases, in that order; junction bases with no gene match: 13. Germline CDR1 reads SGHAT; CDR2 reads FQNNGV. Only in-frame clones appear in the TCRdb table, and some are missing; sequencing was by immunoSEQ multiplex PCR. The sample includes roughly 60,000 clones, about 80% of them seen just once. Regarding time point: week 11, during vaccination. Vaccinated patients received 300 ug of mutant IDH1 20-mer peptide per dose, with topical imiquimod. Donors' newly diagnosed IDH1-mutant WHO grade 3 or 4 astrocytomas lacked nuclear ATRX. Study results and caveats: Evidence of vaccine-induced immune responses was documented in over 85% of patients.

With regard to this clone: Its antigen is still unknown.

The chain links TRBV11-2 to TRBJ2-1; 10 bases line up with TRBD2. This TCR came from a man under 40 with glioma. The specimen comprised PBMCs, sampled from a glioma patient whose treatment included an IDH1 peptide vaccine. The CDR3 sequence is CASSVTNPAGGPNEQFF. CDR3 DNA sequence: TGTGCCAGCAGCGTTACAAACCCAGCGGGAGGGCCCAATGAGCAGTTCTTC.